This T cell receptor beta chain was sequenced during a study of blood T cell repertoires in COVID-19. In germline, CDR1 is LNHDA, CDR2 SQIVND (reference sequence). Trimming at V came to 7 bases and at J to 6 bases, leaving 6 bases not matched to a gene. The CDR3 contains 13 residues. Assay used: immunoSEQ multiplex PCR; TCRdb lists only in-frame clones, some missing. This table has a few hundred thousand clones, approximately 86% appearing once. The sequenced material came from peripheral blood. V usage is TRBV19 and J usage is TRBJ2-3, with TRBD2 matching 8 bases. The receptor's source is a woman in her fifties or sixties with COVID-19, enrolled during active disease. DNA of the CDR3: TGTGCCAGTAACGAGCGGGGGCGGGATACGCAGTATTTT. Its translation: CASNERGRDTQYF.